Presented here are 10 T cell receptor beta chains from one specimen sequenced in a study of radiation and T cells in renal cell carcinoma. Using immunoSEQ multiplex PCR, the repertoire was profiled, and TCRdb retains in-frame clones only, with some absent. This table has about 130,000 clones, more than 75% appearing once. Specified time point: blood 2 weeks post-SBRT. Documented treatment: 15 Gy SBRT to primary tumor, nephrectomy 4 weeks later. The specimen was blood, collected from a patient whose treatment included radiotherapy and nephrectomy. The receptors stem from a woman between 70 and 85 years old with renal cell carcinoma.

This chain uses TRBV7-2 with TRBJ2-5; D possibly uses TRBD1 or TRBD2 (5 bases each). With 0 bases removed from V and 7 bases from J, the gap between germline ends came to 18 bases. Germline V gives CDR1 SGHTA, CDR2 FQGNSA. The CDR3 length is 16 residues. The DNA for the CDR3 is TGTGCCAGCAGCTTAGCCGGGGACCCAAGGTACGGGACCCAGTACTTC. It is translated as CASSLAGDPRYGTQYF.

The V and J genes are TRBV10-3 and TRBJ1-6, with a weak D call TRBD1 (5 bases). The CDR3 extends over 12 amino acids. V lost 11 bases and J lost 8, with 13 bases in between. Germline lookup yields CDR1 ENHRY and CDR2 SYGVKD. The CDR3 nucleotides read TGTGCCGTCGGACATTCAGATTCACCCCTCCACTTT. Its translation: CAVGHSDSPLHF.

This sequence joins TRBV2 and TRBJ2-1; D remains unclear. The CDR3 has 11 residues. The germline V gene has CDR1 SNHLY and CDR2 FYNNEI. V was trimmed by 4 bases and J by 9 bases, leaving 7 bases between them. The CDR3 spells CASSAASEQFF. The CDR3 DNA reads TGTGCCAGCAGTGCGGCTAGTGAGCAGTTCTTC. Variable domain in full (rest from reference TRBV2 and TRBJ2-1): EPEVTQTPSHQVTQMGQEVILRCVPISNHLYFYWYRQILGQKVEFLVSFYNNEISEKSEIFDDQFSVERPDGSNFTLKIRSTKLEDSAMYFCASSAASEQFFGPGTRLTVL.

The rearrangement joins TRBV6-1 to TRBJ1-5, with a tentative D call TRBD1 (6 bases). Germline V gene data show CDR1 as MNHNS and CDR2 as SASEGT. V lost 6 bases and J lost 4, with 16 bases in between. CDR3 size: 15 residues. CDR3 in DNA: TGTGCCAGCAGAGACCGCAGAGGGGGTAATCAGCCCCAGCATTTT. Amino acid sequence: CASRDRRGGNQPQHF.

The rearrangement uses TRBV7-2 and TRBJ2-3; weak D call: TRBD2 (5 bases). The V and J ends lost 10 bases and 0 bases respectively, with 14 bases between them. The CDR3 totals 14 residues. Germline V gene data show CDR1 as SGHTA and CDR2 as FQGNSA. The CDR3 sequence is CAIPILASTDTQYF. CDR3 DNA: TGTGCCATTCCGATCCTAGCTAGCACAGATACGCAGTATTTT.

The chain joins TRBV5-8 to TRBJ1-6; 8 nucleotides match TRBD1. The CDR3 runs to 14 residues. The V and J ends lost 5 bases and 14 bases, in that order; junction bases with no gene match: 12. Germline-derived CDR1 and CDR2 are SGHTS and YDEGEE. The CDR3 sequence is CASRKPGQEGTLHF. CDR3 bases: TGTGCCAGCAGAAAACCGGGACAGGAGGGTACCCTCCACTTT. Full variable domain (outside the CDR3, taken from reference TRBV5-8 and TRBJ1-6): EAGVTQSPTHLIKTRGQQATLRCSPISGHTSVYWYQQALGLGLQFLLWYDEGEERNRGNFPPRFSGRQFPNYSSELNVNALELEDSALYLCASRKPGQEGTLHFGNGTRLTVT.

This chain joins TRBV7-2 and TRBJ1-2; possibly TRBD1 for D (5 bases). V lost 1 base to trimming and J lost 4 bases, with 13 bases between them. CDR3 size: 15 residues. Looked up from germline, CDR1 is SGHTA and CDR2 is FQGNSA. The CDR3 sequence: CASSLVLGVSYGYTF. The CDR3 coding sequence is TGTGCCAGCAGCTTAGTTCTGGGGGTGAGCTATGGCTACACCTTC. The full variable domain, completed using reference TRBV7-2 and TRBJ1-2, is GAGVSQSPSNKVTEKGKDVELRCDPISGHTALYWYRQSLGQGLEFLIYFQGNSAPDKSGLPSDRFSAERTGGSVSTLTIQRTQQEDSAVYLCASSLVLGVSYGYTFGSGTRLTVV.

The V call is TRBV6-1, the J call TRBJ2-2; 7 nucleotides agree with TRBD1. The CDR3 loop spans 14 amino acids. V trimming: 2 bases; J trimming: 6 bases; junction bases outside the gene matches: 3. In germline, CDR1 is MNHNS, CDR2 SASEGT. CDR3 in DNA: TGTGCCAGCAGTGAAAGGCAGGGGGCCGGGGAGCTGTTTTTT. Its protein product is CASSERQGAGELFF.

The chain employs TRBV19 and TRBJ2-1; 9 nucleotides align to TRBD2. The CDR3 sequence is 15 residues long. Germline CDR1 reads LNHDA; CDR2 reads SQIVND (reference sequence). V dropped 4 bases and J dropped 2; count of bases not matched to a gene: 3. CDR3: CASSTKRGAYNEQFF. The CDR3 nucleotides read TGTGCCAGTAGTACTAAGCGGGGGGCCTACAATGAGCAGTTCTTC.

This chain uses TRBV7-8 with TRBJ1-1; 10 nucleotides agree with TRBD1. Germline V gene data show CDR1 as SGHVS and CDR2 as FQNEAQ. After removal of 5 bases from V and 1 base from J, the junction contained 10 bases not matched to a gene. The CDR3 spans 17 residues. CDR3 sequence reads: CASSKSGTGVQNTEAFF. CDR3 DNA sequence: TGTGCCAGCAGCAAATCCGGGACAGGGGTCCAGAACACTGAAGCTTTCTTT.